Here is one T cell receptor beta chain with its context. At least ten counts were recorded for this clonotype. Its antigen is currently not known. Within one base of it there is no much larger clone, and no base qualities were kept. The data were obtained in a study of regulatory T cells in long-lasting Graves disease (dated by TCRdb to about 2021). Background for the entire study: Persistent Graves' disease was defined as persistently positive TSH receptor autoantibodies together with antithyroid drug treatment for over 5 years. Patients with persistent Graves' disease were compared with patients with newly diagnosed Graves' disease using TCR sequencing and RNA sequencing of peripheral blood. The study took place in China and was registered as a clinical trial. A total of 35 or so samples were covered by TCR sequencing, comprising approximately 13 persistent and around 20 newly diagnosed Graves' disease patients. Antithyroid drugs had been taken for 8.5 to 11 years on average by persistent Graves' disease patients in the clinical cohort. The study at large found these results: Peripheral blood alone was examined, since thyroid tissue, which constituted the primary lesion, could not be accessed. The authors noted that the small sample size was a limitation that may lower accuracy. More public clonotypes were shared among persistent patients (over 2,500) than among newly diagnosed patients (966). Compared with newly diagnosed patients, patients with persistent Graves' disease had lower TCR Shannon entropy and fewer highly expanded clones, which suggests clonal expansion. Sequencing and analysis were limited to the TCR beta chain. TRBV28, TRBJ1-2 and TRBJ2-5 were preferentially used in persistent disease, while TRBV20-1 and TRBJ2-1 were favored in newly diagnosed disease.

The sample's time point label, in plain terms: persistent/refractory GD, antithyroid drugs over 5 years with positive TRAb. RNA was extracted from PBMCs in TRIzol for both TCR sequencing and RNA sequencing. Graves' disease was diagnosed according to American Thyroid Association guidelines. Patients were recruited from an endocrinology department in Xi'an, China. Each patient gave 8.5 to 9.5 milliliters of peripheral blood, collected in an EDTA anticoagulant tube. Ficoll Paque Plus density gradient separation was used to isolate PBMCs, and no further T cell sorting was performed. An Agilent 2100 Bioanalyzer and agarose gel were used to check RNA quality, while a NanoDrop 2000 measured RNA concentration. Its CDR3 holds 15 amino acids, cysteine through phenylalanine. This entry keeps only the CDR3 DNA: 45 bases, framed from base 1. Trimming costs V 5 bases and J 0 bases, and their ends lie 13 bases apart.

The library was generated by multiplex PCR. TCRdb lists the instrument as Illumina HiSeq 4000. TCR beta libraries were built with iRepertoire HTBI primers and Arm-PCR amplification of CDR3 regions. Gel purification was performed on PCR products prior to sequencing. The study's processing was this. Across samples, around 58 TRBV and 13 to 15 TRBJ segments were identified and used for gene usage analysis of CDR3 amino acid clonotypes. COPE and FqMerger were used to merge filtered high-quality paired reads into contigs. BLAST was used to align contigs to IMGT TRBV, TRBD and TRBJ reference genes, and CDR3 was defined according to IMGT. Clonotypes above 0.1% frequency were classified as highly expanded clones. Shannon entropy was used to measure repertoire diversity, and the Gini coefficient was used to measure V-J evenness. Public clonotypes were defined as clonotypes shared by more than one individual. TCRdb itself trimmed the public reads at Q25 with fastp, ran MiXCR and retained productive beta chains. Rows merge per CDR3 protein into single entries with the most common DNA and genes. The V and J calls follow TCRdb's processing rather than the paper's. This sample gives roughly 300,000 distinct CDR3 sequences in total; roughly 21% of them show up just once. Just under 30% of the sample lies in the top ten.

The sequenced sample was peripheral blood mononuclear cells (PBMCs), obtained when the disease was refractory, from a patient treated with antithyroid drugs. The clonotype originates from a female donor with Graves disease. The V and J genes are TRBV12-3 or TRBV12-4 and TRBJ2-5, with no confidently assigned D gene. The nucleotide sequence reads as follows: TGTGCCAGCAGTCAAGAAGTGGGGTACCAAGAGACCCAGTACTTC. Its product reads: CASSQEVGYQETQYF.